This T cell receptor (beta chain) was retrieved from a study of cytomegalovirus exposure and HLA in healthy donors. About the study: Earlier results showed roughly 120 million unique TCR beta sequences derived from approximately 180 million T cells.

Vbeta (60) and Jbeta (13) primers were used in the PCR. Clones were read by immunoSEQ multiplex PCR, and TCRdb kept only the in-frame ones, dropping some. The listing contains around 70,000 clones. This CDR3 comprises 14 residues. CDR1 and CDR2 from the germline V gene are SNHLY and FYNNEI. V gave up 8 bases and J gave up 4 bases; unmatched junction bases: 5. Study results and limitations: Cytomegalovirus-associated status was assigned to about 170 TCR beta chains. Later, TCR association rates were found to vary by HLA locus, highest for DRB1 and lowest for HLA-C.

Remarks on this clone: The antigen remains unidentified.

The TCR originated in a woman aged 25-40 years in good health and CMV-seronegative. This sequence joins TRBV2 and TRBJ1-6; 7 bases align to TRBD1. The sequenced sample consisted of PBMCs. CDR3 amino acids: CASLGTAYNSPLHF. The DNA of the CDR3 is TGTGCCAGCCTCGGGACAGCTTATAATTCACCCCTCCACTTT.